These 19 T cell receptor beta chains were all obtained from the same sample, sequenced in a study of T-cell reconstitution after alpha-beta-depleted transplantation in children. The TCRbeta library incorporated unique molecular identifiers. TCRdb independently ran MiXCR on the PCR reads; one entry per CDR3 protein. Counted here are about 27,000 distinct CDR3 sequences, over 15% occurring once; the ten biggest clones make up roughly 37%. Here the sequenced sample was PBMCs, mostly from graft donor cells, taken 60 days after TCRalphabeta/CD19-depleted stem cell transplant. These receptors were collected from a male patient aged 2-9 years who had a stem cell transplant for acute lymphoblastic leukemia, so the T cells may come from the graft donor.

The CDR3 is CATSRGDRVHEQYF. The CDR3 DNA reads as TGTGCCACCAGCCGCGGGGACAGGGTCCACGAGCAGTACTTC. This chain connects TRBV15 to TRBJ2-7; 9 bases agree with TRBD1. The V gene's germline CDR1 is LNHNV and CDR2 YYDKDF (reference sequence). After removal of 5 bases from V and 5 bases from J, the junction contained 7 bases not matched to a gene. CDR3 length: 14 residues.

The sample holds a few counts of this clonotype. The V call is TRBV5-1, the J call TRBJ2-3; no reliable D call. This CDR3 is 14 amino acids long. Trimming stripped 4 bases from V and 2 bases from J, with 11 bases between. Germline lookup yields CDR1 SGHRS and CDR2 YFSETQ. DNA of the CDR3: TGCGCCAGCAGCCCGATTGCCCACACAGATACGCAGTATTTT. It codes for CASSPIAHTDTQYF.

The rearrangement joins TRBV7-9 to TRBJ2-5, with D uncertain. V lost 6 bases to trimming and J lost 7 bases, with 0 bases between them. The CDR3 spans 8 residues. Per germline, CDR1 SEHNR and CDR2 FQNEAQ (reference sequence). Written as DNA, the CDR3 is TGTGCCAGCAGGACCCAGTACTTC. Its protein is CASRTQYF.

Here the CDR3 DNA reads TGTGCCAGCAGCATAATGGAGATAGCGGTTACTGAGACCCAGTACTTC. Its protein product is CASSIMEIAVTETQYF. The chain has TRBV12-3 or TRBV12-4 and TRBJ2-5; a possible D gene is TRBD2 (6 bases). The CDR3 length is 16 residues. V lost 6 bases to trimming and J lost 5 bases, with 22 bases between them.

This clonotype was seen only a few times. This chain uses TRBV18 with TRBJ2-7; 9 nucleotides align to TRBD2. With 1 base clipped from V and 3 bases from J, the junction kept 4 bases outside the gene matches. Germline CDR1 is KGHSH and CDR2 is LQKENI. CDR3 length equals 15 residues. The CDR3 nucleotides read TGTGCCAGCTCACCACGACTAGCGGCCCTCTACGAGCAGTACTTC. Translating it yields CASSPRLAALYEQYF.

The sample holds many counts of this clonotype. The V call is TRBV5-1, the J call TRBJ1-2, with TRBD1 identical over 12 bases. This CDR3 contains 16 residues. Germline CDR1 reads SGHRS; CDR2 reads YFSETQ. The J segment lost 7 bases and the V segment lost 4 bases, leaving 11 bases of the junction unmatched. DNA for the CDR3: TGCGCCAGCAGCGAATCCGGGACAGGGGGCGACGGTGGCTACACCTTC. Encoded protein: CASSESGTGGDGGYTF.

This chain joins TRBV2 and TRBJ1-1; D is perhaps TRBD1 (5 bases). V lost 8 bases and J 6 bases, leaving 13 bases between the germline ends. Germline V gives CDR1 SNHLY, CDR2 FYNNEI. This CDR3 region has 12 residues. CDR3 amino acids: CASEGGGAEAFF. The CDR3 nucleotides are TGTGCCAGCGAGGGTGGGGGTGCTGAAGCTTTCTTT.

This chain uses TRBV7-9 with TRBJ1-5; weak D call: TRBD1 (5 bases). The CDR3 runs to 14 residues. V shed 5 bases and J shed 1 base, with 9 bases lying between them. Germline V gene lookup returns CDR1 SEHNR and CDR2 FQNEAQ (reference sequence). The CDR3: CASSPRDSNQPQHF. CDR3 nucleotide sequence: TGTGCCAGCAGCCCCCGGGACAGCAATCAGCCCCAGCATTTT.

This clonotype was picked up a small number of times. The chain carries TRBV10-2 and TRBJ1-1, with D perhaps matching TRBD1 (6 bases). The CDR3 has 12 amino acids. In germline, CDR1 is WSHSY, CDR2 SAAADI. V was cut by 7 bases and J by 6 bases, with 12 bases left in between. The CDR3 sequence: CASTGGAAEAFF. The CDR3 bases are TGCGCCAGCACGGGGGGCGCCGCTGAAGCTTTCTTT.

This clonotype was picked up a small number of times. The J gene is TRBJ2-2, the V gene TRBV4-3, with TRBD2 matching 10 bases. Germline V lookup: CDR1 LGHNA, CDR2 YSLEER. The CDR3 is 17 amino acids. After removal of 1 base from V and 6 bases from J, the junction contained 8 bases not matched to a gene. CDR3 bases: TGCGCCAGCAGCCAAGCAACTAGCGGGGACCCGCCCGGGGAGCTGTTTTTT. It yields the protein CASSQATSGDPPGELFF.

V usage is TRBV4-3 and J usage is TRBJ1-4; TRBD1 might be the D (5 bases). This CDR3 is 16 amino acids long. Germline V gives CDR1 LGHNA, CDR2 YSLEER. V lost 0 bases to trimming and J lost 9 bases, with 17 bases between them. This CDR3 is CASSQDRDQTWKKLFF. The CDR3 coding sequence is TGCGCCAGCAGCCAAGATAGGGACCAGACGTGGAAAAAACTGTTTTTT.

This clonotype was seen more than once but under ten times. The V and J genes are TRBV11-3 and TRBJ2-3; D uncertain. The CDR3 spans 13 residues. CDR1 and CDR2 from the germline V gene are SGHNT and YENEEA. Between the trimmed V and J ends, which lost 5 bases and 7 bases, there was a span of 13 bases. CDR3 amino acids: CASSPNLGYTQYF. CDR3 nucleotide sequence: TGTGCCAGCAGCCCAAACCTGGGCTATACGCAGTATTTT.

The V call is TRBV7-8, the J call TRBJ2-7; D may correspond to TRBD1 or TRBD2 (5 bases each). In germline, CDR1 is SGHVS, CDR2 FQNEAQ. The germline V and J ends were trimmed by 7 bases and 4 bases, with 23 bases remaining between them. This CDR3 has 16 amino acids. The CDR3: CASTLAGGQGGYEQYF. In DNA, the CDR3 is TGTGCCAGCACCCTAGCCGGAGGTCAGGGTGGTTACGAGCAGTACTTC.

The V gene is TRBV6-2 or TRBV6-3, the J gene TRBJ2-7; D remains ambiguous. V shed 6 bases and J shed 3 bases, with 12 bases lying between them. CDR3 length: 13 residues. Germline CDR1 reads MNHEY; CDR2 reads SVGEGT. In DNA, the CDR3 is TGTGCCAGCAGCAAAGCAGGAAACTACGAGCAGTACTTC. Encoded protein: CASSKAGNYEQYF.

The chain carries TRBV4-3 and TRBJ1-4; a possible D gene is TRBD1 (5 bases). This CDR3 contains 15 residues. Germline V CDR1 and CDR2: LGHNA, YSLEER. Between the trimmed V and J ends, which lost 4 bases and 8 bases, there was a span of 17 bases. CDR3 DNA: TGCGCCAGCAGCCTGACAAGTGGGGGTGGGGAAAAACTGTTTTTT. This sequence encodes CASSLTSGGGEKLFF.

The sample holds a few counts of this clonotype. The V and J genes are TRBV18 and TRBJ1-4, with unresolved D. This CDR3 is built from 12 residues. V lost 2 bases and J lost 12, with 10 bases in between. CDR1 KGHSH and CDR2 LQKENI come from the germline V gene. The CDR3 is CASSPSQEELFF. CDR3 DNA: TGTGCCAGCTCACCATCCCAAGAAGAACTGTTTTTT. The entire variable domain, with the rest obtained from reference TRBV18 and TRBJ1-4, is as follows: NAGVMQNPRHLVRRRGQEARLRCSPMKGHSHVYWYRQLPEEGLKFMVYLQKENIIDESGMPKERFSAEFPKEGPSILRIQQVVRGDSAAYFCASSPSQEELFFGSGTQLSVL.

This chain uses TRBV29-1 with TRBJ2-1, with 8 bases fitting TRBD2. The junction had 5 bases not matched to a gene; V was cut back by 7 bases and J by 6 bases. The CDR3 is made up of 12 amino acids. Per the germline V gene, CDR1 is SQVTM and CDR2 is ANQGSEA. The CDR3: CSDLAGINEQFF. CDR3 DNA: TGCAGCGATTTAGCGGGAATCAATGAGCAGTTCTTC.

The V and J genes are TRBV20-1 and TRBJ2-3; no definite D call. Germline assignment: CDR1 DFQATT and CDR2 SNEGSKA (reference sequence). The CDR3 has 12 residues. The germline V and J ends were trimmed by 5 bases and 2 bases, with 8 bases remaining between them. CDR3 DNA sequence: TGCAGTGCTGCCCTGGACACAGATACGCAGTATTTT. Its protein product is CSAALDTDTQYF.

The chain combines TRBV20-1 with TRBJ1-2; D possibly corresponds to TRBD1 (5 bases). CDR1 is DFQATT, CDR2 SNEGSKA, per germline (reference sequence). CDR3 length equals 12 residues. The ends were cut back, 2 bases at V and 2 bases at J, with 6 bases in the middle. For the CDR3, the DNA is TGCAGTGCTAGACCAGGGAACTATGGCTACACCTTC. Protein sequence: CSARPGNYGYTF.